This T cell receptor beta chain was captured in a study of T cell responses to AZD1222 COVID-19 vaccine. Across the study: Pooling covered second doses at about 4 or about 12 weeks. General observations from the study: Repertoire sampling occurred only after the peak T cell response.

Concerning this clone: Its antigen is unknown.

The CDR3 totals 11 residues. Deletions cut 7 bases from V and 7 bases from J, with 13 bases between. Germline loops: CDR1 SQVTM, CDR2 ANQGSEA. This table comes from immunoSEQ multiplex PCR, and its TCRdb copy is limited to in-frame clones, with some not included. There are under 150,000 clones in the sample; approximately 85% occur only once, and under 2% lies in the top ten. This chain uses TRBV29-1 with TRBJ1-2; tentative D call: TRBD1 (5 bases). The sequence was collected from an adult in good health. The sample here was peripheral blood, taken on day 0 of AZD1222 vaccination. CDR3 coding DNA: TGCAGCGGTCAGGGACTAGGTGGCTACACCTTC. Its protein product is CSGQGLGGYTF. The entire variable domain, with the rest obtained from reference TRBV29-1 and TRBJ1-2, is as follows: SAVISQKPSRDICQRGTSLTIQCQVDSQVTMMFWYRQQPGQSLTLIATANQGSEATYESGFVIDKFPISRPNLTFSTLTVSNMSPEDSSIYLCSGQGLGGYTFGSGTRLTVV.